This T cell receptor (beta chain) was found in a study of OX40 agonist ivuxolimab in advanced cancers. Whole-study findings and limits: Low levels of normalized T-cell clonal expansion also appeared in some nonresponders.

As concerns this clone: Its target is not known.

CDR1 is SEHNR, CDR2 FQNEAQ, per germline (reference sequence). The CDR3 is made up of 16 amino acids. V was pared by 5 bases and J by 0 bases, with 16 bases between. TCRdb keeps only in-frame clones here, not all; method: immunoSEQ multiplex PCR. The table includes 65,000 to 100,000 clones, 94% detected once. The rearrangement uses TRBV7-9 and TRBJ1-2; D is unclear. The receptor's source is an adult with an advanced solid tumor such as melanoma, head and neck, liver or kidney cancer. The sample consisted of CD4+ or CD8+ T cells sorted from blood, taken in a trial of the OX40 agonist ivuxolimab. Here the CDR3 DNA reads TGTGCCAGCAGCCAAGTCAATAACCCCCCTAACTATGGCTACACCTTC. Its translation: CASSQVNNPPNYGYTF.